One and the same sample provided the 14 T cell receptor beta chains below, sequenced in a study of OX40 agonist ivuxolimab in advanced cancers. Profiled with immunoSEQ multiplex PCR; TCRdb holds only in-frame clones, not every one. Among 20,000 to 25,000 clones, approximately 90% were seen once, and the ten largest hold 21%. This sample comprised CD4+ or CD8+ T cells sorted from blood, obtained in a trial of the OX40 agonist ivuxolimab. The receptors were sampled from an adult with an advanced solid tumor such as melanoma, head and neck, liver or kidney cancer.

The V call is TRBV15, the J call TRBJ2-1; D remains ambiguous. The ends were cut back, 3 bases at V and 3 bases at J, with 9 bases in the middle. The CDR3 spans 14 residues. CDR1 LNHNV and CDR2 YYDKDF come from the germline V gene (reference sequence). The CDR3 DNA is TGTGCCACCAGCAGGTGGACCGTCTACAATGAGCAGTTCTTC. Translating it yields CATSRWTVYNEQFF. The full variable domain, completed using reference TRBV15 and TRBJ2-1, is DAMVIQNPRYQVTQFGKPVTLSCSQTLNHNVMYWYQQKSSQAPKLLFHYYDKDFNNEADTPDNFQSRRPNTSFCFLDIRSPGLGDTAMYLCATSRWTVYNEQFFGPGTRLTVL.

The rearrangement uses TRBV28 and TRBJ2-1; 12 positions agree with TRBD2. Per germline, CDR1 MDHEN and CDR2 SYDVKM. CDR3 length equals 17 residues. V dropped 4 bases and J dropped 2; count of bases not matched to a gene: 6. The CDR3 spells CASSSGLAGWAYNEQFF. The CDR3 bases are TGTGCCAGCAGTTCAGGACTAGCGGGGTGGGCCTACAATGAGCAGTTCTTC.

The J gene is TRBJ2-5, the V gene TRBV11-1; the D is unclear. CDR1 and CDR2 from the germline V gene are SGHAT and FQDESV (reference sequence). The CDR3 covers 14 residues. The V end lost 3 bases, the J end lost 5 bases, and 13 bases lay between the germline ends. DNA of the CDR3: TGTGCCAGCAGCTTCGCTAGGGAATGGGAGACCCAGTACTTC. Amino acids: CASSFAREWETQYF.

CDR3 DNA: TGTGCCAGCAGTTCACAGGGAGCCAAAAACATTCAGTACTTC. Encoded protein: CASSSQGAKNIQYF. This rearrangement joins TRBV27 to TRBJ2-4; maybe TRBD1 (6 bases). The ends were cut back, 4 bases at V and 0 bases at J, with 7 bases in the middle. The V gene's germline CDR1 is MNHEY and CDR2 SMNVEV (reference sequence). CDR3 size: 14 residues.

Regarding this clone: The junction differs from germline at one of its ends, possibly a read error. This chain uses TRBV7-7 with TRBJ2-6, with D perhaps being TRBD1 or TRBD2 (5 bases each). This CDR3 has 20 amino acids. The V gene's germline CDR1 is SSHAT and CDR2 FNYEAQ (reference sequence). CDR3 region: CASSSSVPGRDRSGANVLTF. The CDR3, as DNA: TGTGCTAGCAGCTCCTCTGTTCCGGGACGGGACCGCTCTGGGGCCAACGTCCTGACTTTC.

This chain connects TRBV28 to TRBJ1-5; D gene ambiguous. CDR3 length: 17 residues. Germline CDR1 and CDR2: MDHEN and SYDVKM. V lost 4 bases and J lost 2, with 18 bases in between. CDR3 region: CASSSPLPQHRNQPQHF. The CDR3 DNA sequence: TGTGCCAGCAGTTCCCCTCTACCGCAGCATCGCAATCAGCCCCAGCATTTT.

The chain joins TRBV7-9 to TRBJ2-3; 9 nucleotides align to TRBD2. From germline, CDR1 is SEHNR and CDR2 FQNEAQ (reference sequence). V lost 2 bases and J lost 7; bases outside the gene matches: 13. The CDR3 is 17 amino acids. The CDR3: CASSLSNRGLAGNTQYF. For the CDR3, the DNA is TGTGCCAGCAGCTTATCCAACCGGGGACTAGCAGGGAATACGCAGTATTTT.

The J gene is TRBJ2-2, the V gene TRBV27, with a tentative D call TRBD1 (6 bases). V shed 2 bases and J shed 2 bases, with 9 bases lying between them. CDR1 is MNHEY, CDR2 SMNVEV, per germline (reference sequence). The CDR3 has 15 residues. The CDR3 sequence: CASSLTGRNTGELFF. The CDR3 DNA reads TGTGCCAGCAGTTTAACAGGGCGTAACACCGGGGAGCTGTTTTTT.

The chain has TRBV2 and TRBJ1-1; the D is unclear. Trimming removed 8 bases at V and 0 bases at J, with 22 bases between. Germline CDR1 SNHLY, CDR2 FYNNEI. The CDR3 extends over 17 amino acids. The CDR3: CASPRGRSDSMNTEAFF. The CDR3 DNA follows: TGTGCCAGCCCCCGAGGGCGGAGCGACTCCATGAACACTGAAGCTTTCTTT.

This chain uses TRBV9 with TRBJ2-1; no reliable D call. Germline V gene sequence: CDR1 SGDLS, CDR2 YYNGEE. CDR3 length equals 13 residues. The ends were cut back, 4 bases at V and 4 bases at J, with 9 bases in the middle. The CDR3 coding sequence is TGTGCCAGCAGCTCTTATTCTTACAATGAGCAGTTCTTC. This codes for CASSSYSYNEQFF.

This chain links TRBV7-6 with TRBJ2-7; a possible D gene is TRBD1 (6 bases). V lost 1 base and J lost 6, with 10 bases in between. Germline V CDR1 and CDR2: SGHVS, FNYEAQ. The CDR3 is 13 amino acids. CDR3 coding DNA: TGTGCCAGCAGCTTAGGGGGGCCCTCCGAGCAGTACTTC. Amino acid sequence: CASSLGGPSEQYF.

This chain joins TRBV6-4 and TRBJ2-7; D may be TRBD1 (6 bases). Trimming cost V 0 bases and J 0 bases, with 15 bases left between them. This CDR3 has 17 amino acids. Looked up from germline, CDR1 is MRHNA and CDR2 is SNTAGT. The CDR3 reads CASSDSTDRLSSYEQYF. The CDR3 coding sequence is TGTGCCAGCAGTGACTCCACCGACAGGCTCAGCTCCTACGAGCAGTACTTC.

The table lists this clone with a few counts. The V call is TRBV27, the J call TRBJ2-6; D is unclear. Per germline, CDR1 MNHEY and CDR2 SMNVEV (reference sequence). The ends were cut back, 2 bases at V and 2 bases at J, with 4 bases in the middle. CDR3 length equals 14 residues. The CDR3 loop is CASSLEAGANVLTF. The CDR3 nucleotides read TGTGCCAGCAGTTTAGAAGCTGGGGCCAACGTCCTGACTTTC.

J is TRBJ1-1 and V is TRBV19; D unresolved. Trimming removed 4 bases from V and 4 bases from J, with 16 bases in between. The CDR3 consists of 15 residues. Looked up from germline, CDR1 is LNHDA and CDR2 is SQIVND (reference sequence). Here the CDR3 reads CASSTAVGGSTEAFF. CDR3 DNA: TGTGCCAGTAGTACCGCAGTTGGAGGGAGCACTGAAGCTTTCTTT.